This T cell receptor beta chain was obtained from a study of graft-versus-host responses after intestinal transplantation. This CDR3 region has 14 residues. The germline V gene encodes CDR1 SGHRS and CDR2 YFSETQ. The V gene lost 5 bases and the J gene lost 0 bases, with 10 bases spanning the gap. Here immunoSEQ multiplex PCR was the method, and the copy in TCRdb shows in-frame clones only, minus some. The sample has 15,000 to 20,000 clones; more than 75% are singletons. The chain uses TRBV5-1 and TRBJ2-3; possible D gene TRBD2, 5 bases. The receptor was derived from a human patient who received an intestinal transplant, so some T cells may come from the graft donor. This sample comprised bone marrow, obtained approximately 120 days after transplant. The chain's CDR3 is CASRVEGSTDTQYF. The CDR3 coding sequence is TGCGCCAGCAGGGTCGAGGGTAGCACAGATACGCAGTATTTT.